This T cell receptor (beta chain) came from a study of a mutant IDH1 vaccine in newly diagnosed glioma. Study summary: Averaging around 42 years of age, treated patients were around 60% male and about 38% female. Earlier care involved radiotherapy, temozolomide, or both, and the majority received both.

This CDR3 contains 14 residues. Germline-derived CDR1 and CDR2 are MNHNY and SVGAGI (reference sequence). As for this clone: The antigen is unknown.

The time point: week 47, end of study. Doses comprised 300 ug of mutant IDH1 20-mer peptide each, plus topical imiquimod. The data were produced by immunoSEQ multiplex PCR, yet TCRdb's version contains in-frame clones alone and is incomplete. The table has tens of thousands of clones, 81% seen once; the top ten hold more than 5%. The material was PBMCs, obtained from a glioma patient whose treatment included an IDH1 peptide vaccine. This clonotype was sampled from a man aged 40-55 years with glioma. The chain combines TRBV6-6 with TRBJ2-1; no firm D call. CDR3: CVTVQASSYNEQFF. The CDR3 nucleotides are TGTGTCACAGTGCAGGCTAGCTCCTACAATGAGCAGTTCTTC.